The 2 T cell receptor beta chains presented below share a single source sample, sequenced in a study of blood T cell repertoires in COVID-19. Sequenced by immunoSEQ multiplex PCR; TCRdb stores in-frame clones only, minus some. This sample yields over 85,000 clones, of which around 87% are seen a single time; around 7% belongs to the top ten. The sequenced sample was peripheral blood. The receptors were gathered from a human donor with acute or convalescent COVID-19. The donor label of this sample is uncertain.

The rearrangement joins TRBV6-5 to TRBJ2-1, with D maybe TRBD2 (5 bases). CDR1 MNHEY and CDR2 SVGAGI come from the germline V gene. V lost 6 bases, J lost 7 bases, and 10 bases lay in between. The CDR3 extends over 12 amino acids. The CDR3 protein is CASSLDWNEQFF. The CDR3 DNA reads TGTGCCAGCAGCCTGGACTGGAATGAGCAGTTCTTC.

This clone was detected only a few times. Other DNA sequences in the same sample also yield this CDR3. The genes are TRBV7-2 and TRBJ2-3; D unclear. The CDR3 runs 14 residues. Trimming shortened V by 4 bases and J by 0 bases, and 8 bases separated the two germline ends. Germline assignment: CDR1 SGHTA and CDR2 FQGNSA. The CDR3 loop reads CASSSQYSTDTQYF. The CDR3 DNA is TGTGCCAGCAGCTCACAGTACAGCACAGATACGCAGTATTTT.